What follows describes a single T cell receptor beta chain. This sample is part of a study of OX40 agonist ivuxolimab in advanced cancers. Background on the study: From about 20 to 80 years was the age range, with a mean of roughly 59 years, and about 83% were male.

V lost 3 bases and J lost 4, with 9 bases in between. Germline CDR1 reads LGHNA; CDR2 reads YSLEER. The length of the CDR3 is 14 residues. Assay used: immunoSEQ multiplex PCR; TCRdb lists only in-frame clones, some missing. The sample lists about 94,000 clones; roughly 95% were seen once. Sequenced material: CD4+ or CD8+ T cells sorted from blood, taken in a trial of the OX40 agonist ivuxolimab. This receptor was identified in an adult with an advanced solid tumor such as melanoma, head and neck, liver or kidney cancer. The V and J genes are TRBV4-3 and TRBJ2-2; a weak D match, TRBD1 (6 bases). DNA for the CDR3: TGCGCCAGCAGCCATGTACAGGGCACCGGGGAGCTGTTTTTT. Its protein is CASSHVQGTGELFF.